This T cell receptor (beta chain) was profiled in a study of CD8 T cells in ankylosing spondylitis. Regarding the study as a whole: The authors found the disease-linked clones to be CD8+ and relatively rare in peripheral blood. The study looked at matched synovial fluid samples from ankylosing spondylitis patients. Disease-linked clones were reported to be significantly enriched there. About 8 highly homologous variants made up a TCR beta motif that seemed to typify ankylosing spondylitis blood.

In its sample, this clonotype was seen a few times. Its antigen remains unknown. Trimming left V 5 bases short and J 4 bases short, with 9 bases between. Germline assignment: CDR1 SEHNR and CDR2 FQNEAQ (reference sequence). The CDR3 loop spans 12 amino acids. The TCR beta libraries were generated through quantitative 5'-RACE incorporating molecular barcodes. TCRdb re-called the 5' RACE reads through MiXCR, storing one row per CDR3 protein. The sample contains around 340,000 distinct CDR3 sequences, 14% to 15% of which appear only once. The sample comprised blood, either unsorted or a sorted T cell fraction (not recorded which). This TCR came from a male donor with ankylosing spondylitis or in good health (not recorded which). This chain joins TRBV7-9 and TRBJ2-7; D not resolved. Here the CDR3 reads CASSRPFYEQYF. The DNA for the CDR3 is TGTGCCAGCAGCCGACCCTTTTACGAGCAGTACTTC.